The clone carrying this TCR beta chain was seen more than once but under ten times. Its cognate antigen is unknown. This sample stems from a study of PD-1 blockade in classical Hodgkin lymphoma. Overall study: Patients were dosed intravenously with nivolumab at 3 mg/kg every 2 weeks. General study points: Patients who responded completely had about the same baseline diversity as newly diagnosed patients. The causes of the repertoire differences, possibly disease activity or prior therapy, remain undefined. Newly diagnosed patients were said to have less baseline TCR diversity than healthy donors did.

Time point described: cycle 4 day 1 (C4D1), after 5 to 7 weeks of nivolumab. Relapse after autologous stem cell transplantation occurred in every patient, and brentuximab vedotin exposure varied. The CDR3 runs to 15 residues. Deletions cut 6 bases from V and 1 base from J, with 13 bases between. The germline V gene has CDR1 SGHRS and CDR2 YFSETQ. Using immunoSEQ multiplex PCR, the repertoire was profiled, and TCRdb retains in-frame clones only, with some absent. The sample carries 20,000 to 25,000 clones, about 70% recorded once. The sample consisted of peripheral blood mononuclear cells (PBMCs), taken before the fourth cycle of nivolumab. V is TRBV5-1 and J is TRBJ2-2; the D gene is possibly TRBD2 (6 bases). The receptor was isolated from a human donor with classical Hodgkin lymphoma. CDR3 in DNA: TGCGCCAGCACGACCGGGGGAGTGAACACCGGGGAGCTGTTTTTT. Amino acid sequence: CASTTGGVNTGELFF. Drawing the rest from reference TRBV5-1 and TRBJ2-2, the complete variable domain is KAGVTQTPRYLIKTRGQQVTLSCSPISGHRSVSWYQQTPGQGLQFLFEYFSETQRNKGNFPGRFSGRQFSNSRSEMNVSTLELGDSALYLCASTTGGVNTGELFFGEGSRLTVL.